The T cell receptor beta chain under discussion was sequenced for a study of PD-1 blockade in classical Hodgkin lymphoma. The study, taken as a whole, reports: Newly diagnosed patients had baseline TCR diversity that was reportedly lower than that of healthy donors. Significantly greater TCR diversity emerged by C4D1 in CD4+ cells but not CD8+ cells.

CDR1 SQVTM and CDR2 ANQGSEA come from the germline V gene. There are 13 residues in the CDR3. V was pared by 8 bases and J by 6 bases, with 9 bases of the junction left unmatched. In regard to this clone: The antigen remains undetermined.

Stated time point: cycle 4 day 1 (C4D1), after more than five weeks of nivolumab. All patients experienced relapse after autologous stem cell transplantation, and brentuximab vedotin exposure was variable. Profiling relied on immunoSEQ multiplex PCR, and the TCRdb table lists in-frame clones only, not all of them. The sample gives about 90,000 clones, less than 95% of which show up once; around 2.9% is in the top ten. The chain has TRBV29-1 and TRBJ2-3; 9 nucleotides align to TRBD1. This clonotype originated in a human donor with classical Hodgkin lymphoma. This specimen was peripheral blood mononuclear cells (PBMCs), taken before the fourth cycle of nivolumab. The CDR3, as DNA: TGCAGCAAAAGGGACAGGGCCTGGGATACGCAGTATTTT. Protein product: CSKRDRAWDTQYF.